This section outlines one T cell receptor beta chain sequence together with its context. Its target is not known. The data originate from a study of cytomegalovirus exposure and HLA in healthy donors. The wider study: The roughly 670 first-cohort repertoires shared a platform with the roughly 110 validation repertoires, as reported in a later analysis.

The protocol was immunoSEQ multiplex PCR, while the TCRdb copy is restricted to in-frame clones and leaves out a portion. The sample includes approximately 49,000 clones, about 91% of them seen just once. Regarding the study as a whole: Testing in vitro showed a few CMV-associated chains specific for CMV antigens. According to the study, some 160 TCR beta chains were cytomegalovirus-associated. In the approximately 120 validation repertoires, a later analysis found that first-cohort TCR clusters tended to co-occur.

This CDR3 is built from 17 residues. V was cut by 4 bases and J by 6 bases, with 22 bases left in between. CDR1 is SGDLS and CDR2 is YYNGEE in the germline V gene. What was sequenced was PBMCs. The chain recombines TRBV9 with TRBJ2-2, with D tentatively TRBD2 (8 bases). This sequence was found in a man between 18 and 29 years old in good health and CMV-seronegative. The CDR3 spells CASSLQAVGRGPGELFF. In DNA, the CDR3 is TGTGCCAGCAGCCTCCAGGCGGTCGGGAGGGGGCCCGGGGAGCTGTTTTTT.